This TCR beta chain was observed in a study of blood T cell repertoires in COVID-19. Study as a whole: The origin of the acute and convalescent COVID-19 samples was the United States, Italy and Spain. In each case, the material was cDNA or gDNA derived from T cells, B-cell-depleted T cells, or PBMCs.

The trim removed 3 bases at V and 11 bases at J, leaving 10 bases unmatched. Germline assignment: CDR1 SGHRS and CDR2 YFSETQ. The length of the CDR3 is 13 residues. Authors' analysis steps: Using reference gene primer amplification, nucleated cell counts were estimated. Measured with immunoSEQ multiplex PCR; TCRdb has only the in-frame clones, and not every one. The V and J calls and clone size were taken over from that table, and D and trimming were inferred from the DNA. The profile shows 52,000 or so clones, 80% to 90% of them singletons. This TCR was sampled from a man at least 80 years old with acute or convalescent COVID-19. This chain connects TRBV5-1 to TRBJ1-1; 7 bases are a match to TRBD1. The sample taken for sequencing was peripheral blood. The CDR3 nucleotides read TGCGCCAGCAGCTCCACTCCGGGACAGATGGCTTTCTTT. This encodes CASSSTPGQMAFF.